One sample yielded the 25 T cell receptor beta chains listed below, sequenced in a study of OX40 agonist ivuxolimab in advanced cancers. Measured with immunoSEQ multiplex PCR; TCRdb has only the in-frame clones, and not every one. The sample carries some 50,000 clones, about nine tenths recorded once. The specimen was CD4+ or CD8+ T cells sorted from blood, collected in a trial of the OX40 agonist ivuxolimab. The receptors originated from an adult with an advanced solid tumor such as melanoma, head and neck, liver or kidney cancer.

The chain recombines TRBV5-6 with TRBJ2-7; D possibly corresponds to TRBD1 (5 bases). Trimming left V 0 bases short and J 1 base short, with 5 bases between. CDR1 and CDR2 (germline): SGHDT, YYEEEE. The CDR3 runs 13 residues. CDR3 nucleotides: TGTGCCAGCAGCTTGGACAGGTCCTACGAGCAGTACTTC. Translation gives CASSLDRSYEQYF.

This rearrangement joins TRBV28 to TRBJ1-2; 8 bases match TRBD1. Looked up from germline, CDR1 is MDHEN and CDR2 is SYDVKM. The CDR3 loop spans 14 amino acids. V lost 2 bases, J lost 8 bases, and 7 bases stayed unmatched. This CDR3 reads CASSLIAGGRGYTF. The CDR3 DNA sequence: TGTGCCAGCAGTTTAATCGCAGGGGGCCGGGGCTACACCTTC.

Here the CDR3 DNA reads TGTGCCAGCAGCTTAGGGAGGGTCGATGAGCAGTTCTTC. Amino acids: CASSLGRVDEQFF. The chain links TRBV7-8 to TRBJ2-1; tentative D call: TRBD2 (6 bases). The CDR3 loop spans 13 amino acids. Germline lookup yields CDR1 SGHVS and CDR2 FQNEAQ. The V gene lost 1 base and the J gene lost 8 bases, with 9 bases spanning the gap.

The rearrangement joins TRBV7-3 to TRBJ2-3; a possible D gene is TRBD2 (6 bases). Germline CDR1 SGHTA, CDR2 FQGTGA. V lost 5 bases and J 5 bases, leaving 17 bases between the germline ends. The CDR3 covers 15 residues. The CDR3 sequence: CASSPLGGAQDTQYF. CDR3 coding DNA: TGTGCCAGCAGCCCCCTGGGGGGAGCACAAGATACGCAGTATTTT.

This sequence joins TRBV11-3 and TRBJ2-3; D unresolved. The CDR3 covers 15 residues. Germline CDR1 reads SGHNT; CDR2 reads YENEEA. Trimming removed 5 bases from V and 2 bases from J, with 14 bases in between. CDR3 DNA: TGTGCCAGCAGCGCCCGCCTGGGTTACACAGATACGCAGTATTTT. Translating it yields CASSARLGYTDTQYF.

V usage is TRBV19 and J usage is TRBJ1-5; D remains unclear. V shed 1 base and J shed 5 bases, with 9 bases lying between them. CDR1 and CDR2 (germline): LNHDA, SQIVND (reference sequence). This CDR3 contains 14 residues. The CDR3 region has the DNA TGTGCCAGTAGTATAGTAGGGATTGATCAGCCCCAGCATTTT. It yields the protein CASSIVGIDQPQHF.

In DNA form, the CDR3 reads TGTGCCAGCAGCCTAGGACAGACGCAAGAGACCCAGTACTTC. It translates to CASSLGQTQETQYF. The J gene is TRBJ2-5, the V gene TRBV11-2, with a tentative D call TRBD1 (6 bases). The CDR3 contains 14 residues. Germline V gene sequence: CDR1 SGHAT, CDR2 FQNNGV. The V gene lost 5 bases and the J gene lost 2 bases, with 12 bases spanning the gap. The full variable domain, with the rest looked up from reference TRBV11-2 and TRBJ2-5, is EAGVAQSPRYKIIEKRQSVAFWCNPISGHATLYWYQQILGQGPKLLIQFQNNGVVDDSQLPKDRFSAERLKGVDSTLKIQPAKLEDSAVYLCASSLGQTQETQYFGPGTRLLVL.

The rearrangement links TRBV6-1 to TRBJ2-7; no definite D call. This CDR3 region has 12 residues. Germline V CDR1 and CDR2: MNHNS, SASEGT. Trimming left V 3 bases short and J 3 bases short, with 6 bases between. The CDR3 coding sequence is TGTGCCAGCAGTGACAGGTACTACGAGCAGTACTTC. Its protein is CASSDRYYEQYF.

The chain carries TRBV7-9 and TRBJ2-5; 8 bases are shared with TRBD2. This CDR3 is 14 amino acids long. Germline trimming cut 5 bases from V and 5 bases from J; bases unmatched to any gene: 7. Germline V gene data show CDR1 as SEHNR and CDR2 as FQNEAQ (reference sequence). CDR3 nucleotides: TGTGCCAGCAGCCCGAGCGGGAGTGGGGAGACCCAGTACTTC. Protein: CASSPSGSGETQYF.

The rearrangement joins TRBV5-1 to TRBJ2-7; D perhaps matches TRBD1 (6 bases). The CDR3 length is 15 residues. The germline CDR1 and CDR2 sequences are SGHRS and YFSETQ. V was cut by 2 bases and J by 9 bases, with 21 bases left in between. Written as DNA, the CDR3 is TGCGCCAGCAGCTTAAACCCTAAACAGGGTACGGGGCAGTACTTC. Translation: CASSLNPKQGTGQYF.

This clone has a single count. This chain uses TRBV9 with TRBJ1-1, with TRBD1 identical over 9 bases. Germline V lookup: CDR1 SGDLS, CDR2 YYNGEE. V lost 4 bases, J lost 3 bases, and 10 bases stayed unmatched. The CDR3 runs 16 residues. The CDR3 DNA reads TGTGCCAGCAGCCCTAGGGGGGACAGGGCTTACACTGAAGCTTTCTTT. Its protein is CASSPRGDRAYTEAFF.

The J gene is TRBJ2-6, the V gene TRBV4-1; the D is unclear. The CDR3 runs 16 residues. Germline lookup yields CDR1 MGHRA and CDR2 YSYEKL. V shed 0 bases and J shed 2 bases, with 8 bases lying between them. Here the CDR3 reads CASSQDFGAGANVLTF. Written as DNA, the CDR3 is TGCGCCAGCAGCCAAGATTTTGGGGCTGGGGCCAACGTCCTGACTTTC.

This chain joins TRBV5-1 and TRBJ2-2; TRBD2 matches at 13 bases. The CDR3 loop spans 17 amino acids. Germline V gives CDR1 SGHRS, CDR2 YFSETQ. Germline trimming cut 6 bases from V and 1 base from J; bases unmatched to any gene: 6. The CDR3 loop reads CASTAGTSGKNTGELFF. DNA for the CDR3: TGCGCCAGCACCGCCGGGACTAGCGGGAAGAACACCGGGGAGCTGTTTTTT. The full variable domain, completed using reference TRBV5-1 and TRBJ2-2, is KAGVTQTPRYLIKTRGQQVTLSCSPISGHRSVSWYQQTPGQGLQFLFEYFSETQRNKGNFPGRFSGRQFSNSRSEMNVSTLELGDSALYLCASTAGTSGKNTGELFFGEGSRLTVL.

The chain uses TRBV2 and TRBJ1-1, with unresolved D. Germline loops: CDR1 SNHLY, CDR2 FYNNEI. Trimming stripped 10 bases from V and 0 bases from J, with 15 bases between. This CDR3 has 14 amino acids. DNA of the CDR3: TGTGCCACCCAGGCGGCGGATTTGAACACTGAAGCTTTCTTT. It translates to CATQAADLNTEAFF.

The CDR3 spells CASSLGTGVRISTGELFF. CDR3 sequence (DNA): TGTGCCAGTAGTCTAGGGACAGGGGTTAGAATCAGCACCGGGGAGCTGTTTTTT. This chain joins TRBV19 and TRBJ2-2; TRBD1 matches 10 bases. Trimming removed 5 bases from V and 4 bases from J; junction bases left unmatched: 13. Germline CDR1 and CDR2: LNHDA and SQIVND (reference sequence). The length of the CDR3 is 18 residues.

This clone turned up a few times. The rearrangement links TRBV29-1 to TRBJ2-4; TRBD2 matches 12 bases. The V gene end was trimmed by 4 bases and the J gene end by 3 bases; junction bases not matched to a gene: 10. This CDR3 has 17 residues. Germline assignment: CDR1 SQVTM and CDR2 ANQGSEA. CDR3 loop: CSVVLAGGPGGKNIQYF. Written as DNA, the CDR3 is TGCAGCGTTGTCCTAGCGGGAGGGCCGGGAGGCAAAAACATTCAGTACTTC. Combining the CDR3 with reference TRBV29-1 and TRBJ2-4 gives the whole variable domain SAVISQKPSRDICQRGTSLTIQCQVDSQVTMMFWYRQQPGQSLTLIATANQGSEATYESGFVIDKFPISRPNLTFSTLTVSNMSPEDSSIYLCSVVLAGGPGGKNIQYFGAGTRLSVL.

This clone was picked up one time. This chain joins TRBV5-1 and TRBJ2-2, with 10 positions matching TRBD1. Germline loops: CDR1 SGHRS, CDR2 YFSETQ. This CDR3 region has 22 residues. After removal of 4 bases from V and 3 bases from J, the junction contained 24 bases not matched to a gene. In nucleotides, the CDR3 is TGCGCCAGCAGCCCCGACAGGGGGCGCGTATTAATTCCGACCCCGGACACCGGGGAGCTGTTTTTT. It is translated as CASSPDRGRVLIPTPDTGELFF. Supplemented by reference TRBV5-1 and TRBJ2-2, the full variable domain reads KAGVTQTPRYLIKTRGQQVTLSCSPISGHRSVSWYQQTPGQGLQFLFEYFSETQRNKGNFPGRFSGRQFSNSRSEMNVSTLELGDSALYLCASSPDRGRVLIPTPDTGELFFGEGSRLTVL.

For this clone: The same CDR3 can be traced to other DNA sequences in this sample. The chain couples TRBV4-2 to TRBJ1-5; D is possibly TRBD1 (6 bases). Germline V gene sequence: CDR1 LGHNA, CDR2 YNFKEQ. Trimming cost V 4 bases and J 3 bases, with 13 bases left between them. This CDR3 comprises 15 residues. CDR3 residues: CASSPQDSDNQPQHF. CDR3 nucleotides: TGTGCCAGCAGCCCCCAGGACAGCGACAATCAGCCCCAGCATTTT.

The CDR3 nucleotides are TGTGCCAGCAGCTTAACGGGCAGGGCGCTCAACATTTACAATGAGCAGTTCTTC. This codes for CASSLTGRALNIYNEQFF. The gene calls are TRBV5-6 and TRBJ2-1, with D perhaps TRBD1 (5 bases). Deletions cut 2 bases from V and 4 bases from J, with 22 bases between. This CDR3 is 18 amino acids long. Germline V lookup: CDR1 SGHDT, CDR2 YYEEEE.

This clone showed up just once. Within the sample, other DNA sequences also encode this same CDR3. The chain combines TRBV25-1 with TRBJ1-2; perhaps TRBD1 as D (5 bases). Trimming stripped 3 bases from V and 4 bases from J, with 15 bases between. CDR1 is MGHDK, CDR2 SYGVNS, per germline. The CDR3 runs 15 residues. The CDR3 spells CASSDRQGGGYGYTF. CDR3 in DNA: TGTGCCAGCAGTGACCGGCAGGGAGGAGGCTATGGCTACACCTTC.

The CDR3 here is CASSQDDHPTDTQYF. CDR3 nucleotide sequence: TGTGCCAGCAGCCAAGATGACCATCCCACAGATACGCAGTATTTT. The rearrangement joins TRBV14 to TRBJ2-3; D unclear. Trimming pared 0 bases from V and 2 bases from J, leaving 9 bases between. This CDR3 is built from 15 residues. CDR1 and CDR2 (germline): SGHDN, FVKESK.

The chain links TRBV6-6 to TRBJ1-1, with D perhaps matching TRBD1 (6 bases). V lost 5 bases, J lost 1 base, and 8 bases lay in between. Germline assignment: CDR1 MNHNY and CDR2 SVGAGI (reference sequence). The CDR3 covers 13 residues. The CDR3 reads CASSRQENTEAFF. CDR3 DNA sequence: TGTGCCAGCAGTCGACAGGAGAACACTGAAGCTTTCTTT.

The CDR3 coding sequence is TGCGCCAGCAGCCAACCCGGGACTACCACCTACGAGCAGTACTTC. This encodes CASSQPGTTTYEQYF. The gene calls are TRBV4-3 and TRBJ2-7; 7 bases are a match to TRBD2. The ends lost 2 bases at V and 2 bases at J; junction bases unmatched: 6. The CDR3 is 15 amino acids. The V gene's germline CDR1 is LGHNA and CDR2 YSLEER.

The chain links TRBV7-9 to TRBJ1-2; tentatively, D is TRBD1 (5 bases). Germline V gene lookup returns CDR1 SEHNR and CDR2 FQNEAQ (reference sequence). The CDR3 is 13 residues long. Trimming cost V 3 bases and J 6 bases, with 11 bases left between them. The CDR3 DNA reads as TGTGCCAGCAGCTTGGGGCCCAGAGATGGCTACACCTTC. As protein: CASSLGPRDGYTF.

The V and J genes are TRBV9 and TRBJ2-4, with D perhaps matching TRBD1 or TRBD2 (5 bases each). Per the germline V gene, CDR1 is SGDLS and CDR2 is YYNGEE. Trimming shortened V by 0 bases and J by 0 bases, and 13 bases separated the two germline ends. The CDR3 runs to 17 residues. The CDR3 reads CASSVGVTGLAKNIQYF. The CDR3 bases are TGTGCCAGCAGCGTAGGGGTCACGGGGCTAGCCAAAAACATTCAGTACTTC.